This TCR beta chain was recorded in a study of blood T cell repertoires in COVID-19. As for the study in general: Donors in the United States, Italy and Spain gave samples during acute or convalescent COVID-19. Sources were T cells, B-cell-depleted T cells, or PBMCs; the material itself was cDNA or gDNA.

Per the authors' pipeline: Reference gene primer amplification in the assay estimated nucleated cell counts. Some clones are missing from TCRdb's copy, which holds only in-frame ones; the method was immunoSEQ multiplex PCR. Clonal size and the V and J genes are those of that table, whereas D and trimming came from the DNA. The data contain tens of thousands of clones, about 80% of them singletons. The CDR3 is made up of 15 amino acids. The J segment lost 5 bases and the V segment lost 1 base, leaving 7 bases of the junction unmatched. Looked up from germline, CDR1 is SGHKS and CDR2 is YYEKEE (reference sequence).

Sequencing used peripheral blood. This receptor was identified in a human donor in a cohort sampled during active COVID-19. The chain is built from TRBV5-5 and TRBJ1-1; 8 bases fit TRBD1. The CDR3 DNA is TGTGCCAGCAGCTTGTGGACAGGGCTGGGGACTGAAGCTTTCTTT. This encodes CASSLWTGLGTEAFF. The entire variable domain, with the rest obtained from reference TRBV5-5 and TRBJ1-1, is as follows: DAGVTQSPTHLIKTRGQQVTLRCSPISGHKSVSWYQQVLGQGPQFIFQYYEKEERGRGNFPDRFSARQFPNYSSELNVNALLLGDSALYLCASSLWTGLGTEAFFGQGTRLTVV.